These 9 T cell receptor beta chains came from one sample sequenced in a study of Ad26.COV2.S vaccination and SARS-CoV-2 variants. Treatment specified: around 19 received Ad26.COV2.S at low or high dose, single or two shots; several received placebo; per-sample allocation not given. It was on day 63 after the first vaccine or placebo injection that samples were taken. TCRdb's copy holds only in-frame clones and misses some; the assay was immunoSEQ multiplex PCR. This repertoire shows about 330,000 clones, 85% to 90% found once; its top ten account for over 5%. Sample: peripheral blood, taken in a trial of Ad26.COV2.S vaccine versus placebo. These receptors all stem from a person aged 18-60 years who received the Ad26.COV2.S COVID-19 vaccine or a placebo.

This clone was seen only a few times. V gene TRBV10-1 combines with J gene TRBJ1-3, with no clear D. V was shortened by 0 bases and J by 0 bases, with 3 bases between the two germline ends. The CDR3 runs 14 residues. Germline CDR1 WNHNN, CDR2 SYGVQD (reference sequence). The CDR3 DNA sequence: TGCGCCAGCAGTGAGTCCCACTCTGGAAACACCATATATTTT. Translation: CASSESHSGNTIYF.

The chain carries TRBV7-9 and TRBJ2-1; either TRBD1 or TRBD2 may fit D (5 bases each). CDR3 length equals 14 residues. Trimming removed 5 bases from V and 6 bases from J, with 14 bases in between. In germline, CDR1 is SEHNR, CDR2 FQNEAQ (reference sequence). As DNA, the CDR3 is TGTGCCAGCAGCGTCAGCGTGGGGACCAATGAGCAGTTCTTC. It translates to CASSVSVGTNEQFF.

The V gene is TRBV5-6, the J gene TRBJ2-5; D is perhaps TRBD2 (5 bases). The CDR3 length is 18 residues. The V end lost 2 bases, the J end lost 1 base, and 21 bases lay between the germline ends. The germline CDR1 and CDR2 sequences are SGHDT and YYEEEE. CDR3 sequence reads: CASSFGRVERRTQETQYF. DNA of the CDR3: TGTGCCAGCAGCTTTGGCCGGGTGGAGCGGAGAACCCAAGAGACCCAGTACTTC.

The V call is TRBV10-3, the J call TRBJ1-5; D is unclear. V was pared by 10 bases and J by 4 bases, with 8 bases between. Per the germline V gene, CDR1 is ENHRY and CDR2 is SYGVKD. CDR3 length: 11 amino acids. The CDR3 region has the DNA TGTGCCACCGGCGGGAATCAGCCCCAGCATTTT. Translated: CATGGNQPQHF.

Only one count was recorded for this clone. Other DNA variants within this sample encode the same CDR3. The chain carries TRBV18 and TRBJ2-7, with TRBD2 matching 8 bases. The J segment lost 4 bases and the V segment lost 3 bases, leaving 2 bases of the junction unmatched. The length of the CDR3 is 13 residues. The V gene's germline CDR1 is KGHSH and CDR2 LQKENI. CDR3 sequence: CASSPGTSYEQYV. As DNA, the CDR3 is TGTGCCAGCTCACCTGGGACTAGTTACGAGCAGTACGTC.

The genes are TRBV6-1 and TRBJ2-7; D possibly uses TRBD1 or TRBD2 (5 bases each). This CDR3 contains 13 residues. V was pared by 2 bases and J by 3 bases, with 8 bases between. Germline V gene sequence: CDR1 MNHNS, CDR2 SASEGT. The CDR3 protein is CASSERGHYEQYV. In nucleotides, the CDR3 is TGTGCCAGCAGTGAACGGGGCCACTACGAGCAGTACGTC.

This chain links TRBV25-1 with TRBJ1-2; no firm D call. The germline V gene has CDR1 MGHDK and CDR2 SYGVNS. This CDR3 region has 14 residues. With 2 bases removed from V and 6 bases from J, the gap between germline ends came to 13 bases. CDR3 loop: CASSEEPYRHGYTF. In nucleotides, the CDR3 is TGTGCCAGCAGTGAAGAACCATATAGGCATGGCTACACCTTC.

The CDR3 bases are TGTGCCAGCAGTGAATCGCGGATTCGCTCCTACAATGAGCAGTTCTTC. Translation: CASSESRIRSYNEQFF. The V and J genes are TRBV25-1 and TRBJ2-1; no clear D. Per germline, CDR1 MGHDK and CDR2 SYGVNS. V lost 1 base to trimming and J lost 0 bases, with 10 bases between them. The CDR3 runs to 16 residues.

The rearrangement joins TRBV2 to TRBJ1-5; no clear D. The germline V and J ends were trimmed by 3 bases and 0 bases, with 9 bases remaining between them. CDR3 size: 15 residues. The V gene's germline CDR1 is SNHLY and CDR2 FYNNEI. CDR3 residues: CASSDRGDSNQPQHF. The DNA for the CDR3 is TGTGCCAGCAGTGACCGGGGAGATAGCAATCAGCCCCAGCATTTT. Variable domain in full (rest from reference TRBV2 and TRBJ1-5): EPEVTQTPSHQVTQMGQEVILRCVPISNHLYFYWYRQILGQKVEFLVSFYNNEISEKSEIFDDQFSVERPDGSNFTLKIRSTKLEDSAMYFCASSDRGDSNQPQHFGDGTRLSIL.